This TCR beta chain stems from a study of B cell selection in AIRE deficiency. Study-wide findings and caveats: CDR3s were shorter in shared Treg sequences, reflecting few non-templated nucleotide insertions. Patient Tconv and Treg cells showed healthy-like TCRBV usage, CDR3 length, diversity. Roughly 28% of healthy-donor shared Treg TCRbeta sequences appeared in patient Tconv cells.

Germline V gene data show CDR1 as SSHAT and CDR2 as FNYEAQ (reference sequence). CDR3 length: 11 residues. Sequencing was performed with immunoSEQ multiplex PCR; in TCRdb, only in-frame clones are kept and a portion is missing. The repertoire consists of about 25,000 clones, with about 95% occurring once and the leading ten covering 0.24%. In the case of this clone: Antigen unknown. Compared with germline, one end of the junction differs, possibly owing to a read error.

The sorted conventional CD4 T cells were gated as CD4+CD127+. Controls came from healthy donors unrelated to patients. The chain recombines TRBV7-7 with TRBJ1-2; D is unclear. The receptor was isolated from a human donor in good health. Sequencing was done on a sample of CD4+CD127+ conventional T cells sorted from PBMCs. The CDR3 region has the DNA TGTGCTAGCAGCCCTCATAGTCGCTACACCTTC. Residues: CASSPHSRYTF. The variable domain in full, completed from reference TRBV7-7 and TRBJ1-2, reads GAGVSQSPRYKVTKRGQDVTLRCDPISSHATLYWYQQALGQGPEFLTYFNYEAQPDKSGLPSDRFSAERPEGSISTLTIQRTEQRDSAMYRCASSPHSRYTFGSGTRLTVV.